These T cell receptor beta chains were read from a single sample in a study of cytomegalovirus exposure and HLA in healthy donors. This table comes from immunoSEQ multiplex PCR, and its TCRdb copy is limited to in-frame clones, with some not included. The sample totals some 140,000 clones. The sequenced sample was PBMCs. The receptor set was obtained from a woman aged 60 to 75 in good health and CMV-seronegative. The CDR3 runs from the conserved cysteine through the conserved F or W. D genes are given only for firm matches.

d_call: TRBD1; j_call: TRBJ1-1; v_call: TRBV2; cdr3_nt: TGTGCCAGCAGTCTGACAGGGGCCCAACTTATGAACACTGAAGCTTTCTTT; cdr3_aa: CASSLTGAQLMNTEAFF
d_call: TRBD1; j_call: TRBJ1-5; v_call: TRBV18; cdr3_nt: TGTGCCAGCTCGCTAGACAGGGCGAGCAATCAGCCCCAGCATTTT; cdr3_aa: CASSLDRASNQPQHF
d_call: .; j_call: TRBJ2-1; v_call: TRBV30; cdr3_nt: TGTGCCTGGCAGGGGGCTAGCGGAGTCAATGAGCAGTTCTTC; cdr3_aa: CAWQGASGVNEQFF
d_call: TRBD2; j_call: TRBJ2-3; v_call: TRBV27; cdr3_nt: TGTGCCAGCAGGCGGGCTAGCGGGAGTTGGAGGTTCACAGATACGCAGTATTTT; cdr3_aa: CASRRASGSWRFTDTQYF
d_call: .; j_call: TRBJ2-7; v_call: TRBV19; cdr3_nt: TGTGCCAGTAATACAGGAATCTCCTACGAGCAGTACTTC; cdr3_aa: CASNTGISYEQYF
d_call: .; j_call: TRBJ2-7; v_call: TRBV10-2; cdr3_nt: TGCGCCAGCAGTGAGAGGCAGGGCTACGAGCAGTACTTC; cdr3_aa: CASSERQGYEQYF
d_call: .; j_call: TRBJ2-1; v_call: TRBV30; cdr3_nt: TGTGCCCTAGATAGCGCGAGCTCCTACAATGAGCAGTTCTTC; cdr3_aa: CALDSASSYNEQFF
d_call: .; j_call: TRBJ2-7; v_call: TRBV28; cdr3_nt: TGTGCCAGCAGTTTAGGAGGATTACAGGGCCCAGAGCAGTACTTC; cdr3_aa: CASSLGGLQGPEQYF
d_call: .; j_call: TRBJ1-3; v_call: TRBV5-4; cdr3_nt: TGTGCCAGCACCGATTCGGGAGGGTACGGAAACACCATATATTTT; cdr3_aa: CASTDSGGYGNTIYF
d_call: TRBD1; j_call: TRBJ2-7; v_call: TRBV6-5; cdr3_nt: TGTGCCAGCAGTTCCTTCGGACAGGAATCTACCTACGAGCAGTACTTC; cdr3_aa: CASSSFGQESTYEQYF
d_call: TRBD1; j_call: TRBJ1-2; v_call: TRBV6-6; cdr3_nt: TGTGCCAGCAGAACCGGGGGACAGGGGCAAGGCTACACCTTC; cdr3_aa: CASRTGGQGQGYTF
d_call: .; j_call: TRBJ2-1; v_call: TRBV5-1; cdr3_nt: TGCGCCAGCAGCTCGGACAATTGGGGATACAATGAGCAGTTCTTC; cdr3_aa: CASSSDNWGYNEQFF
d_call: .; j_call: TRBJ1-1; v_call: TRBV7-9; cdr3_nt: TGTGCCAGCAGCTCCTCCGCAGGGACTGCTCTCAAGACTGAAGCTTTCTTT; cdr3_aa: CASSSSAGTALKTEAFF
d_call: TRBD1; j_call: TRBJ1-6; v_call: TRBV19; cdr3_nt: TGTGCCAGTAGACCGGGACAGCTGATCTATAATTCACCCCTCCACTTT; cdr3_aa: CASRPGQLIYNSPLHF
d_call: .; j_call: TRBJ1-1; v_call: TRBV19; cdr3_nt: TGTGCCAGTAGTATGGCAGTTACTGAAGCTTTCTTT; cdr3_aa: CASSMAVTEAFF
d_call: TRBD1; j_call: TRBJ2-5; v_call: TRBV5-6; cdr3_nt: TGTGCCAGCAGCTCCGTTATCCGACAGGGTGCGAGGGAGACCCAGTACTTC; cdr3_aa: CASSSVIRQGARETQYF
d_call: .; j_call: TRBJ1-4; v_call: TRBV4-2; cdr3_nt: TGTGCCAGCAGCACTGGGTCAGGCGAAAAACTGTTTTTT; cdr3_aa: CASSTGSGEKLFF
d_call: .; j_call: TRBJ1-4; v_call: TRBV4-1; cdr3_nt: TGCGCCAGCAGCCAAGTACAGGAAGCTAATGAAAAACTGTTTTTT; cdr3_aa: CASSQVQEANEKLFF
d_call: TRBD1; j_call: TRBJ1-5; v_call: TRBV5-5; cdr3_nt: TGTGCCAGCAGTTTTGGGGGGACAGGGTCCCGGCTCCAGCATTTT; cdr3_aa: CASSFGGTGSRLQHF
d_call: .; j_call: TRBJ2-1; v_call: TRBV2; cdr3_nt: TGTGCCAGCAGTGTAGGGCTAGCGTTTGGCAATGAGCAGTTCTTC; cdr3_aa: CASSVGLAFGNEQFF
d_call: .; j_call: TRBJ2-7; v_call: TRBV5-1; cdr3_nt: TGCGCCAGCAGCTTGGGACAGTCCTACGAGCAGTACTTC; cdr3_aa: CASSLGQSYEQYF
d_call: .; j_call: TRBJ1-1; v_call: TRBV5-1; cdr3_nt: TGCGCCAGCAGACAGGCGGTTAACACTGAAGCTTTCTTT; cdr3_aa: CASRQAVNTEAFF
d_call: TRBD1; j_call: TRBJ1-2; v_call: TRBV2; cdr3_nt: TGTGCCAGCAGGGCGACAGGGGGCCGCGGTGGCTACACCTTC; cdr3_aa: CASRATGGRGGYTF
d_call: TRBD1; j_call: TRBJ1-1; v_call: TRBV25-1; cdr3_nt: TGTGCCAGCAGTGACCGCCGGACAGGGGGTAACGGGAGGGCTGAAGCTTTCTTT; cdr3_aa: CASSDRRTGGNGRAEAFF
d_call: .; j_call: TRBJ2-2; v_call: TRBV30; cdr3_nt: TGTGCCTGGGGCCGGGACACGAACACCGGGGAGCTGTTTTTT; cdr3_aa: CAWGRDTNTGELFF
d_call: .; j_call: TRBJ2-3; v_call: TRBV4-1; cdr3_nt: TGCGCCAGCAGCCCCCAGAGGGCATATACGCAGTATTTT; cdr3_aa: CASSPQRAYTQYF
d_call: .; j_call: TRBJ1-2; v_call: TRBV11-2; cdr3_nt: TGTGCCAGCAGCTTAGATCGAGGGTATGGCTACACCTTC; cdr3_aa: CASSLDRGYGYTF
d_call: .; j_call: TRBJ1-6; v_call: TRBV6-1; cdr3_nt: TGTGCCAGCAGTGAAGTAAGGCAGGGAAATTCACCCCTCCACTTT; cdr3_aa: CASSEVRQGNSPLHF
d_call: .; j_call: TRBJ1-1; v_call: TRBV14; cdr3_nt: TGTGCCAGCAGCCAACCGTACGGAAGGAGCACTGAAGCTTTCTTT; cdr3_aa: CASSQPYGRSTEAFF
d_call: .; j_call: TRBJ2-3; v_call: TRBV10-3; cdr3_nt: TGTGCCACCTCGGGGGGCGGAGATACGCAGTATTTT; cdr3_aa: CATSGGGDTQYF
d_call: TRBD2; j_call: TRBJ2-5; v_call: TRBV13; cdr3_nt: TGTGCCAGCAGCCCAGATTCCCTAGCGGGAGAGACCCAGTACTTC; cdr3_aa: CASSPDSLAGETQYF
d_call: .; j_call: TRBJ2-1; v_call: TRBV6-5; cdr3_nt: TGTGCCAGCAGTTACAGGCGGGGCCCCTACAATGAGCAGTTCTTC; cdr3_aa: CASSYRRGPYNEQFF
d_call: .; j_call: TRBJ1-6; v_call: TRBV19; cdr3_nt: TGTGCCAGTACCATGTATAGCGGGGACTCACCCCTCCACTTT; cdr3_aa: CASTMYSGDSPLHF
d_call: TRBD1; j_call: TRBJ1-6; v_call: TRBV6-1; cdr3_nt: TGTGCCAGCAGTGCTACACAGGGGTTGGGGGGTTCACCCCTCCACTTT; cdr3_aa: CASSATQGLGGSPLHF
d_call: .; j_call: TRBJ1-2; v_call: TRBV28; cdr3_nt: TGTGCCAGCACCGGAATCAGGGGAAACTATGGCTACACCTTC; cdr3_aa: CASTGIRGNYGYTF
d_call: TRBD1; j_call: TRBJ1-4; v_call: TRBV2; cdr3_nt: TGTGCCAGCAGTGTAGACAGGGGTAGTGAAAAACTGTTTTTT; cdr3_aa: CASSVDRGSEKLFF
d_call: TRBD2; j_call: TRBJ2-1; v_call: TRBV19; cdr3_nt: TGTGCCAGTAAAACCGGGACTAGCGGGACATGGGGTGAGCAGTTCTTC; cdr3_aa: CASKTGTSGTWGEQFF
d_call: TRBD2; j_call: TRBJ2-3; v_call: TRBV5-1; cdr3_nt: TGCGCCAGCAGCTGGACCGGGACTAGCGGGGGGGCCCAGGGAGATACGCAGTATTTT; cdr3_aa: CASSWTGTSGGAQGDTQYF
d_call: TRBD1; j_call: TRBJ1-5; v_call: TRBV27; cdr3_nt: TGTGCCACGGGAGGGGGCTATAGCAATCAGCCCCAGCATTTT; cdr3_aa: CATGGGYSNQPQHF
d_call: TRBD2; j_call: TRBJ2-5; v_call: TRBV6-1; cdr3_nt: TGTGCCAGCCGAGCGGGAGTTAGCGGAAAGACCCAGTACTTC; cdr3_aa: CASRAGVSGKTQYF
d_call: TRBD2; j_call: TRBJ2-1; v_call: TRBV15; cdr3_nt: TGTGCCACCAGCAGAGGGATACTAGCGGGAGATCTGGGTGAGCAGTTCTTC; cdr3_aa: CATSRGILAGDLGEQFF